Included here is one TCR beta chain sequence, with context. The data derive from a study of blood T cell repertoires in COVID-19. The overall study: From the United States, Italy and Spain came samples of acute and convalescent COVID-19.

TCRdb's table, derived via immunoSEQ multiplex PCR, lists solely in-frame clones and lacks some. The repertoire holds about 120,000 clones, with 78% as singletons. CDR3 length equals 14 residues. V was shortened by 7 bases and J by 7 bases, with 14 bases between the two germline ends. Germline assignment: CDR1 LNHDA and CDR2 SQIVND (reference sequence). The receptor comes from a man between 65 and 85 years old with acute or convalescent COVID-19. Source material: peripheral blood. The chain joins TRBV19 to TRBJ1-6; D remains unclear. Written as DNA, the CDR3 is TGTGCCAGTAAGGCGGGCATGTGGAATTCACCCCTCCACTTT. Amino acid sequence: CASKAGMWNSPLHF.